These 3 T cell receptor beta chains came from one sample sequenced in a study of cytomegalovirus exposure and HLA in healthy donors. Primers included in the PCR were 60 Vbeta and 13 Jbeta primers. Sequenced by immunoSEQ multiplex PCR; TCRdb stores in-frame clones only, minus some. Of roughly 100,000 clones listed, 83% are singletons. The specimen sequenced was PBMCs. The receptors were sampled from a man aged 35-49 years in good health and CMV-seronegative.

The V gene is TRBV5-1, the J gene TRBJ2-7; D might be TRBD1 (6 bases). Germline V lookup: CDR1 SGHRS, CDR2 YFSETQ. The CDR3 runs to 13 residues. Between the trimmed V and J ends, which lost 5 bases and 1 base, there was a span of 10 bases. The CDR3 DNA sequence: TGCGCCAGCAGGCCCGGACAGTCCTACGAGCAGTACTTC. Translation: CASRPGQSYEQYF.

CDR3 region: CASSLERGSPLHF. CDR3 nucleotides: TGTGCCAGCAGCTTAGAAAGAGGCTCACCCCTCCACTTT. The rearrangement links TRBV7-2 to TRBJ1-6; no clear D gene. Germline CDR1 is SGHTA and CDR2 is FQGNSA. Trimming removed 1 base at V and 10 bases at J, with 8 bases between. This CDR3 spans 13 amino acids.

The CDR3 sequence: CASSPRRFGANVLTF. The CDR3 nucleotides are TGCGCCAGCAGTCCAAGGAGGTTTGGGGCCAACGTCCTGACTTTC. This chain uses TRBV23-1 with TRBJ2-6; a possible D gene is TRBD2 (5 bases). TRBV23-1 is noted as an ORF with a role that remains uncertain. The CDR3 length is 15 residues. V lost 4 bases, J lost 3 bases, and 10 bases lay in between.